Each of the 5 T cell receptor beta chains below was sequenced from the same sample in a study of blood T cell repertoires in COVID-19. The repertoire was sequenced with immunoSEQ multiplex PCR; TCRdb's copy has only in-frame clones and lacks some. The sample contains hundreds of thousands of clones, 86% of which appear only once. Sequencing input: peripheral blood. The receptors here all came from a woman aged 25 to 45 with active or convalescent COVID-19.

This clone was recorded a few times. The chain couples TRBV7-9 to TRBJ2-1, with 7 positions matching TRBD1. CDR1 is SEHNR and CDR2 is FQNEAQ in the germline V gene (reference sequence). V trimming: 5 bases; J trimming: 0 bases; junction bases outside the gene matches: 10. This CDR3 is 17 amino acids long. This CDR3 reads CASSPRTGSSSYNEQFF. The CDR3 DNA reads as TGTGCCAGCAGCCCTCGGACAGGTTCGAGCTCCTACAATGAGCAGTTCTTC.

The CDR3 nucleotides read TGCAGTGCTAGTGTCCTAGATGGTACAGATACGCAGTATTTT. It encodes CSASVLDGTDTQYF. The chain has TRBV20-1 and TRBJ2-3; D not resolved. The V gene's germline CDR1 is DFQATT and CDR2 SNEGSKA (reference sequence). This CDR3 spans 14 amino acids. Trimming pared 3 bases from V and 3 bases from J, leaving 13 bases between.

The chain has TRBV13 and TRBJ1-2; TRBD1 agrees at 10 bases. V lost 5 bases to trimming and J lost 5 bases; unmatched junction nucleotides: 8. The CDR3 has 15 amino acids. CDR1 and CDR2 (germline): PRHDT, FYEKMQ (reference sequence). The CDR3 sequence: CASSAADRGPYGYTF. CDR3 sequence (DNA): TGTGCCAGCAGCGCCGCAGACAGGGGGCCTTATGGCTACACCTTC.

V is TRBV5-4 and J is TRBJ1-4, with 9 bases lining up with TRBD1. The germline V gene has CDR1 SGHNT and CDR2 YYREEE (reference sequence). This CDR3 spans 14 amino acids. The V gene end was trimmed by 4 bases and the J gene end by 8 bases; junction bases not matched to a gene: 6. The CDR3 sequence: CASSEDRGGEKLFF. The CDR3 DNA is TGTGCCAGCAGCGAGGACAGGGGTGGGGAAAAACTGTTTTTT.

The chain couples TRBV5-1 to TRBJ2-7; D call uncertain. The V gene's germline CDR1 is SGHRS and CDR2 YFSETQ. The germline V and J ends were trimmed by 6 bases and 3 bases, with 13 bases remaining between them. The CDR3 is 13 residues long. In nucleotides, the CDR3 is TGCGCCAGCACCCCCCGGTGCCTCTACGAGCAGTACTTC. Translation gives CASTPRCLYEQYF.